The 22 T cell receptor beta chains presented below share a single source sample, sequenced in a study of T cells after posttransplantation cyclophosphamide. TCRdb's copy holds only in-frame clones and misses some; the assay was immunoSEQ multiplex PCR. The specimen has around 25,000 clones, none found just once. Source material: PBMCs. The receptors were sampled from a woman aged 55-75 years in good health, CMV-negative, and a related stem cell transplant donor.

This clone showed up many times. J is TRBJ1-6 and V is TRBV4-3; possible D gene TRBD1, 6 bases. CDR1 and CDR2 from the germline V gene are LGHNA and YSLEER. V lost 1 base, J lost 8 bases, and 12 bases lay in between. The CDR3 is 15 residues long. CDR3 DNA: TGCGCCAGCAGCCAAGCGGACAGAGACCATTCACCCCTCCACTTT. Its translation: CASSQADRDHSPLHF.

This clone was seen repeatedly, ten times or more. The gene calls are TRBV9 and TRBJ2-7, with D perhaps TRBD1 (5 bases). The CDR3 is 14 amino acids. The germline V gene has CDR1 SGDLS and CDR2 YYNGEE. V shed 2 bases and J shed 5 bases, with 14 bases lying between them. CDR3 in DNA: TGTGCCAGCAGCGTGGGGCAGGGAAACGACGAGCAGTACTTC. Protein sequence: CASSVGQGNDEQYF.

This clone was observed many times. Other DNA sequences from this sample encode an identical CDR3 as well. The DNA for the CDR3 is TGCAGCGTTGAAGATTCCTTACTAGGAGCTTTCTTT. This translates into CSVEDSLLGAFF. The chain joins TRBV29-1 to TRBJ1-1; D uncertain. V was cut by 0 bases and J by 10 bases, with 12 bases left in between. The CDR3 is made up of 12 amino acids. Germline-derived CDR1 and CDR2 are SQVTM and ANQGSEA.

This clone was counted ten times or more. The chain carries TRBV11-1 and TRBJ2-2, with D tentatively TRBD2 (5 bases). Per germline, CDR1 SGHAT and CDR2 FQDESV (reference sequence). The CDR3 contains 16 residues. Trimming shortened V by 2 bases and J by 5 bases, and 15 bases separated the two germline ends. The CDR3 sequence: CASSLYSVDGTGELFF. CDR3 bases: TGTGCCAGCAGCTTATATAGCGTCGATGGAACCGGGGAGCTGTTTTTT.

V is TRBV9 and J is TRBJ2-3; 7 positions match TRBD2. Germline V gene sequence: CDR1 SGDLS, CDR2 YYNGEE. The CDR3 runs to 14 residues. With V trimmed by 0 bases and J by 7 bases, 5 bases remained unmatched. The CDR3 is CASSVEGGRNTQYF. In DNA form, the CDR3 reads TGTGCCAGCAGCGTAGAGGGAGGGCGAAATACGCAGTATTTT.

There are a few counts of this clone. This chain connects TRBV7-2 to TRBJ2-5, with 9 bases aligning to TRBD2. This CDR3 has 14 amino acids. Unmatched junction bases numbered 4, after V lost 1 base and J lost 7 bases. The V gene's germline CDR1 is SGHTA and CDR2 FQGNSA. CDR3 region: CASSLELAGRTQYF. The CDR3, as DNA: TGTGCCAGCAGCTTAGAGCTAGCGGGAAGGACCCAGTACTTC.

This clone has a handful of counts. This chain connects TRBV9 to TRBJ2-3; TRBD1 agrees at 7 bases. The germline V gene has CDR1 SGDLS and CDR2 YYNGEE. This CDR3 comprises 16 residues. V shed 4 bases and J 4 bases; nucleotides not matched to a gene: 12. CDR3 region: CASSRRETTGSDTQYF. The DNA of the CDR3 is TGTGCCAGCAGCCGGAGAGAGACGACAGGGTCAGATACGCAGTATTTT.

The chain employs TRBV15 and TRBJ2-2; no clear D. CDR1 LNHNV and CDR2 YYDKDF come from the germline V gene (reference sequence). The CDR3 totals 13 residues. V lost 5 bases and J 3 bases, leaving 7 bases between the germline ends. CDR3 coding DNA: TGTGCCACCAGCCCTACCTACACCGGGGAGCTGTTTTTT. It codes for CATSPTYTGELFF.

This chain connects TRBV29-1 to TRBJ2-2; TRBD1 matches at 8 bases. The CDR3 runs to 15 residues. CDR1 SQVTM and CDR2 ANQGSEA come from the germline V gene. The trim removed 6 bases at V and 4 bases at J, leaving 10 bases unmatched. The CDR3 DNA reads TGCAGCGTGGAACGACAGGGGAGGACCACCGGGGAGCTGTTTTTT. Encoded protein: CSVERQGRTTGELFF.

Ten or more counts support this clone. The chain links TRBV6-5 to TRBJ2-7, with 12 bases aligning to TRBD2. V trimming: 2 bases; J trimming: 2 bases; junction bases outside the gene matches: 4. CDR3 size: 16 residues. Germline values: CDR1 MNHEY, CDR2 SVGAGI. CDR3 region: CASSYPRTSGTYEQYF. The CDR3 coding sequence is TGTGCCAGCAGTTACCCCCGGACTAGCGGGACCTACGAGCAGTACTTC.

This clone was seen many times. J is TRBJ2-1 and V is TRBV11-2; possible D gene TRBD2, 6 bases. V lost 1 base to trimming and J lost 1 base, with 11 bases between them. Germline CDR1 reads SGHAT; CDR2 reads FQNNGV. The CDR3 runs to 16 residues. For the CDR3, the DNA is TGTGCCAGCAGCTTAGGTGGAGCGGGTTCCTACAATGAGCAGTTCTTC. Protein sequence: CASSLGGAGSYNEQFF.

By sample fraction, this clone is medium-sized (0.01 to 0.1%). The rearrangement joins TRBV19 to TRBJ2-5, with TRBD2 identical over 12 bases. CDR1 LNHDA and CDR2 SQIVND come from the germline V gene (reference sequence). J lost 4 bases, V lost 3 bases, and 3 bases had no gene match. The CDR3 sequence is 15 residues long. The CDR3 DNA is TGTGCCAGTAGTATGACTAGCGGGAGTTTAGAGACCCAGTACTTC. Residues: CASSMTSGSLETQYF.

This clone was counted many times. The CDR3 DNA reads TGCGCCAGCAGCCAAGGGTTACTAGTTGGAGATACGCAGTATTTT. Translated, it gives CASSQGLLVGDTQYF. The chain is built from TRBV4-3 and TRBJ2-3; tentatively, D is TRBD2 (5 bases). CDR3 length equals 15 residues. In germline, CDR1 is LGHNA, CDR2 YSLEER. Deletions cut 1 base from V and 5 bases from J, with 13 bases between.

This clone showed up many times. The chain couples TRBV19 to TRBJ1-1; D is ambiguous. Trimming left V 7 bases short and J 1 base short, with 10 bases between. CDR1 and CDR2 from the germline V gene are LNHDA and SQIVND (reference sequence). The CDR3 contains 13 residues. The CDR3 DNA reads as TGTGCCAGTACCGGGGTGTGGAACACTGAAGCTTTCTTT. Protein: CASTGVWNTEAFF. Looking up the rest from reference TRBV19 and TRBJ1-1 gives the full variable domain: DGGITQSPKYLFRKEGQNVTLSCEQNLNHDAMYWYRQDPGQGLRLIYYSQIVNDFQKGDIAEGYSVSREKKESFPLTVTSAQKNPTAFYLCASTGVWNTEAFFGQGTRLTVV.

This clone was observed a handful of times. The CDR3 is CASSRSVDEQFF. The CDR3 DNA follows: TGTGCCAGCAGCCGCAGCGTGGATGAGCAGTTCTTC. This chain uses TRBV6-5 with TRBJ2-1; D remains ambiguous. The germline V gene has CDR1 MNHEY and CDR2 SVGAGI. The ends were cut back, 6 bases at V and 8 bases at J, with 11 bases in the middle. CDR3 length equals 12 residues.

This clone showed up just a few times. The chain has TRBV28 and TRBJ1-2; weak D call: TRBD1 (5 bases). CDR3 length: 14 residues. Germline-derived CDR1 and CDR2 are MDHEN and SYDVKM. The V end was cut by 6 bases, the J end by 6 bases, with 17 bases between. CDR3 nucleotide sequence: TGTGCCAGCAGAAAAAAATCCAGGGTCAATGGCTACACCTTC. Translation: CASRKKSRVNGYTF.

This clone showed up many times. Mismatch with germline at one junction end may stem from a read error. The V and J genes are TRBV7-7 and TRBJ2-3; D possibly corresponds to TRBD2 (5 bases). Germline CDR1 SSHAT, CDR2 FNYEAQ (reference sequence). The CDR3 is 17 residues long. DNA of the CDR3: TGTGCTAGCAGCCCAGGCTGGAGCGGTTATAGCACAGATACGCAGTATTTT. It translates to CASSPGWSGYSTDTQYF.

This clone has ten or more counts. The chain employs TRBV2 and TRBJ1-5; D is possibly TRBD1 (6 bases). Germline CDR1 is SNHLY and CDR2 is FYNNEI. CDR3 length: 17 residues. V was pared by 3 bases and J by 1 base, with 16 bases between. DNA of the CDR3: TGTGCCAGCAGTGATGACAGAGGGGGAGGGAGCAATCAGCCCCAGCATTTT. It is translated as CASSDDRGGGSNQPQHF.

This clone was seen at least ten times. V is TRBV29-1 and J is TRBJ2-1, with 7 bases identical to TRBD2. This CDR3 region has 15 residues. V was clipped by 6 bases and J by 3 bases; unmatched bases: 11. From germline, CDR1 is SQVTM and CDR2 ANQGSEA. Written as DNA, the CDR3 is TGCAGCGTAGACGGGGTAGCGGGCCACTACAATGAGCAGTTCTTC. This gives the protein CSVDGVAGHYNEQFF.

This clone was counted many times. The chain employs TRBV4-1 and TRBJ1-1, with 7 positions matching TRBD1. Germline loops: CDR1 MGHRA, CDR2 YSYEKL. J gave up 0 bases and V 1 base, and 8 bases lay outside the gene matches. The CDR3 extends over 17 amino acids. CDR3 region: CASSQGTGDLMNTEAFF. The CDR3 region has the DNA TGCGCCAGCAGCCAAGGGACAGGAGATTTAATGAACACTGAAGCTTTCTTT.

This clone was detected many times. This chain joins TRBV9 and TRBJ1-4; D possibly corresponds to TRBD1 (5 bases). This CDR3 spans 15 amino acids. CDR1 is SGDLS and CDR2 is YYNGEE in the germline V gene. V was shortened by 3 bases and J by 4 bases, with 13 bases between the two germline ends. The CDR3 reads CASSGSGQGNEKLFF. For the CDR3, the DNA is TGTGCCAGCAGCGGTAGCGGGCAGGGTAATGAAAAACTGTTTTTT.

This clone was seen many times. The chain uses TRBV19 and TRBJ2-1; the match to TRBD1 covers 9 bases. V lost 8 bases and J lost 4; bases outside the gene matches: 12. The germline gives CDR1 LNHDA, CDR2 SQIVND (reference sequence). CDR3 length equals 16 residues. The CDR3: CASVLRGGQGYNEQFF. CDR3 DNA: TGTGCCAGTGTTCTAAGAGGGGGACAGGGATACAATGAGCAGTTCTTC. Filled out from reference TRBV19 and TRBJ2-1, the complete variable domain reads DGGITQSPKYLFRKEGQNVTLSCEQNLNHDAMYWYRQDPGQGLRLIYYSQIVNDFQKGDIAEGYSVSREKKESFPLTVTSAQKNPTAFYLCASVLRGGQGYNEQFFGPGTRLTVL.